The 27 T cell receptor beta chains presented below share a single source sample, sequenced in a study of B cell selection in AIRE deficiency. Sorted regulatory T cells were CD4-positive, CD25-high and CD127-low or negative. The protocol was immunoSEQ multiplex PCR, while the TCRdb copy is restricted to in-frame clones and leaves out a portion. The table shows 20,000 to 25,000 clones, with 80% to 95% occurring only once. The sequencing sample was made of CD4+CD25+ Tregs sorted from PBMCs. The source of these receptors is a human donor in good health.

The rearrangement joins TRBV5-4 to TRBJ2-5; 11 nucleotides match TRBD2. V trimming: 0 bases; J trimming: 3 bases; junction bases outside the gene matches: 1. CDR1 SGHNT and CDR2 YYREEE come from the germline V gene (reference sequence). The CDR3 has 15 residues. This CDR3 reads CASSLGGLAEETQYF. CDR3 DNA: TGTGCCAGCAGCTTGGGGGGACTAGCGGAAGAGACCCAGTACTTC.

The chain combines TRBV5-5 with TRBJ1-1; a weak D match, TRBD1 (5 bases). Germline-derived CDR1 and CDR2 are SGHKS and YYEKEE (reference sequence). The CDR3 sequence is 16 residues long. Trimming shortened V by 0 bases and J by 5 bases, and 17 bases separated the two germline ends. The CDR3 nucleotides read TGTGCCAGCAGCTTGGCCTCGACAGCATGGGGTACTGAAGCTTTCTTT. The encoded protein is CASSLASTAWGTEAFF.

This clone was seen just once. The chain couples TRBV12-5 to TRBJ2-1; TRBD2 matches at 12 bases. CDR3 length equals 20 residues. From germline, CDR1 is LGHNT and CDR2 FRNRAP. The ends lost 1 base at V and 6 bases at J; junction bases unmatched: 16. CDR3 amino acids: CASGLASRLAGVVEGNEQFF. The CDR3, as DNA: TGTGCTAGTGGTTTGGCCTCCCGACTAGCGGGAGTGGTAGAAGGCAATGAGCAGTTCTTC.

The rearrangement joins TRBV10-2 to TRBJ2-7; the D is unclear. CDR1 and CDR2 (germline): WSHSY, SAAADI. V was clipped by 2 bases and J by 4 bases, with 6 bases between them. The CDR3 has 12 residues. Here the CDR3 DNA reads TGCGCCAGCAGTGAGCCGCAGTACGAGCAGTACTTC. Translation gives CASSEPQYEQYF.

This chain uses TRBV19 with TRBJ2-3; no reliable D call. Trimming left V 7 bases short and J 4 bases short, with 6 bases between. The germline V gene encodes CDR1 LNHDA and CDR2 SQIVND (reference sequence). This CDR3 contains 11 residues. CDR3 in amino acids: CASTLADTQYF. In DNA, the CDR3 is TGTGCCAGTACGCTCGCAGATACGCAGTATTTT.

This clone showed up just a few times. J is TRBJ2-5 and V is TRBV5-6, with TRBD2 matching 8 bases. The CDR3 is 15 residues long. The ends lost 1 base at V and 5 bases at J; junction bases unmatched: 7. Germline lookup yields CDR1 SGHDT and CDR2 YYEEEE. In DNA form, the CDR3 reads TGTGCCAGCAGCTTGTGGGGTAGCGGGACGGAGACCCAGTACTTC. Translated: CASSLWGSGTETQYF.

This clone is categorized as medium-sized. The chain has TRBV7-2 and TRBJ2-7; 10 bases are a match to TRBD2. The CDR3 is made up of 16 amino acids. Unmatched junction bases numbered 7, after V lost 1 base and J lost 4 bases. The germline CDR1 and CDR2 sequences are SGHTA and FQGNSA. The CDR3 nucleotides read TGTGCCAGCAGCTTAGACCCTAGCGGGAGTTGGTACGAGCAGTACTTC. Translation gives CASSLDPSGSWYEQYF. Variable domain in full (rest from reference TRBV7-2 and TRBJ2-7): GAGVSQSPSNKVTEKGKDVELRCDPISGHTALYWYRQSLGQGLEFLIYFQGNSAPDKSGLPSDRFSAERTGGSVSTLTIQRTQQEDSAVYLCASSLDPSGSWYEQYFGPGTRLTVT.

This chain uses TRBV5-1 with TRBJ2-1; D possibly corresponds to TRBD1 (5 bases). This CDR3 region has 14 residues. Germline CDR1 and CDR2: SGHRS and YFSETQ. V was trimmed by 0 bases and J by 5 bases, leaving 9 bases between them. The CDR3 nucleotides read TGCGCCAGCAGCTTGGTTGTAGGGGACAATGAGCAGTTCTTC. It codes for CASSLVVGDNEQFF.

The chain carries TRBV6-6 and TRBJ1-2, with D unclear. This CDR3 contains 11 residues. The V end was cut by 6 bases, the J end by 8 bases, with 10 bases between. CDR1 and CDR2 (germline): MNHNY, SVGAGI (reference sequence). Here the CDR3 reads CASSPGRGYTF. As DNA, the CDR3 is TGTGCCAGCAGCCCTGGGAGGGGCTACACCTTC.

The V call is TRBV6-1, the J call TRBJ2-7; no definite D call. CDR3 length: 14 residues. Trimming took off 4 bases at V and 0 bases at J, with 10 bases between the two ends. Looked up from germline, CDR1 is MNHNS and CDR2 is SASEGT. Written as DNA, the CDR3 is TGTGCCAGCAGTGTCTCAGTATACTCCTACGAGCAGTACTTC. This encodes CASSVSVYSYEQYF.

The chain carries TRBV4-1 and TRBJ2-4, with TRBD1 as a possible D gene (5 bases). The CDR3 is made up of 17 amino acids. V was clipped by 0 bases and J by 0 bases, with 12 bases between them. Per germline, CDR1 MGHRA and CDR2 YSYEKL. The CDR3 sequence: CASSQDAGPLAKNIQYF. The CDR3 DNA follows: TGCGCCAGCAGCCAAGATGCAGGGCCCTTAGCCAAAAACATTCAGTACTTC.

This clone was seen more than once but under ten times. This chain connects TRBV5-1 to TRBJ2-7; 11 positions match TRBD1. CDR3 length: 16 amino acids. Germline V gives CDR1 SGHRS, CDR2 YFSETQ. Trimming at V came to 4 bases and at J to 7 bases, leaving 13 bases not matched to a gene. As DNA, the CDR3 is TGCGCCAGCAGCGCCCGTAGGGACAGGGGGGCGGGGGAGCAGTACTTC. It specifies CASSARRDRGAGEQYF.

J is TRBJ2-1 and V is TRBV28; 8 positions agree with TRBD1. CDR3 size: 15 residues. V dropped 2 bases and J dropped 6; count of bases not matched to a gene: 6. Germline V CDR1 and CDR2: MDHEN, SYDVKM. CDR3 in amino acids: CASSLLGGQGNEQFF. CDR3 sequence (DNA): TGTGCCAGCAGTTTACTGGGTGGACAGGGCAATGAGCAGTTCTTC.

Here the CDR3 reads CASSQDGSGRMNTEAFF. The CDR3 DNA reads as TGCGCCAGCAGCCAAGATGGGTCGGGACGGATGAACACTGAAGCTTTCTTT. The rearrangement joins TRBV4-1 to TRBJ1-1, with D perhaps TRBD1 (5 bases). The CDR3 sequence is 17 residues long. The V end lost 0 bases, the J end lost 0 bases, and 14 bases lay between the germline ends. Looked up from germline, CDR1 is MGHRA and CDR2 is YSYEKL.

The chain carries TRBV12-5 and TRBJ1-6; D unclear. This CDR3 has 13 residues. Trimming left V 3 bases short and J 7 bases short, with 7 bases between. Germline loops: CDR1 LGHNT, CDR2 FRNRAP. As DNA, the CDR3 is TGTGCTAGTGGTTTAGGGAGGAATTCACCCCTCCACTTT. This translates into CASGLGRNSPLHF. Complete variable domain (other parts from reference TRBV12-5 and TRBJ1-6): DARVTQTPRHKVTEMGQEVTMRCQPILGHNTVFWYRQTMMQGLELLAYFRNRAPLDDSGMPKDRFSAEMPDATLATLKIQPSEPRDSAVYFCASGLGRNSPLHFGNGTRLTVT.

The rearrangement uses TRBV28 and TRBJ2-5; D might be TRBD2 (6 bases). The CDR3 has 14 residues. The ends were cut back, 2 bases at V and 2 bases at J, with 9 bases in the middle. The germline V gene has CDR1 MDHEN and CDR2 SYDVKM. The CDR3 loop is CASSLGDLQETQYF. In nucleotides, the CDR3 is TGTGCCAGCAGTTTAGGGGACTTACAAGAGACCCAGTACTTC.

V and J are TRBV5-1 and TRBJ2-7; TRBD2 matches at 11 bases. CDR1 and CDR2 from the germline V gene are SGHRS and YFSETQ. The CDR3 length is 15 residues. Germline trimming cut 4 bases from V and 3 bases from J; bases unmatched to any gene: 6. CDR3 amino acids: CASSLGTSGDYEQYF. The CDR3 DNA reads TGCGCCAGCAGCCTTGGGACTAGCGGAGACTACGAGCAGTACTTC.

The CDR3 region has the DNA TGTGCCAGCTCACCTGCGTCCACCTTGCAGTACTTC. Its protein product is CASSPASTLQYF. The chain has TRBV18 and TRBJ2-7; D gene unclear. The V and J ends lost 3 bases and 9 bases respectively, with 12 bases between them. CDR1 is KGHSH, CDR2 LQKENI, per germline. This CDR3 contains 12 residues.

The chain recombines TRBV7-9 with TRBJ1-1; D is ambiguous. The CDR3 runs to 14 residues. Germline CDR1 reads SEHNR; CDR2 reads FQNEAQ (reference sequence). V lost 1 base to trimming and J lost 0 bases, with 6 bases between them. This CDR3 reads CASSLEPMNTEAFF. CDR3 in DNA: TGTGCCAGCAGCTTAGAACCCATGAACACTGAAGCTTTCTTT.

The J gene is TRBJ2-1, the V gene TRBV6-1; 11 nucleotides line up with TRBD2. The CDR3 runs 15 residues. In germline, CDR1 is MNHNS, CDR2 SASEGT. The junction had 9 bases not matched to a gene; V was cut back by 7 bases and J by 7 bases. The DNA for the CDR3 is TGTGCCAGCAATCTACTAGCGGGAGTTAGAAATGAGCAGTTCTTC. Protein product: CASNLLAGVRNEQFF.

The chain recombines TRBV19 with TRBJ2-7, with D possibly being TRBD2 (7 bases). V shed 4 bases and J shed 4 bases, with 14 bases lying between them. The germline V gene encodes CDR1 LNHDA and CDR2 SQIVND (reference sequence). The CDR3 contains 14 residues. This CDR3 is CASSRAGAMYEQYF. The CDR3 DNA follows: TGTGCCAGTAGTAGGGCGGGGGCAATGTACGAGCAGTACTTC.

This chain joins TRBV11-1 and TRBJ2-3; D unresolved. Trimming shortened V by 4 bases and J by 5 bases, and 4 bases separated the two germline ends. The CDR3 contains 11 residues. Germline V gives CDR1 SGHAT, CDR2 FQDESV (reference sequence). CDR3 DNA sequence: TGTGCCAGCAGCTCGGTAGATACGCAGTATTTT. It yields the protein CASSSVDTQYF. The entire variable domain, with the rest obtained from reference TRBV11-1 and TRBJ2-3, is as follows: EAEVAQSPRYKITEKSQAVAFWCDPISGHATLYWYRQILGQGPELLVQFQDESVVDDSQLPKDRFSAERLKGVDSTLKIQPAELGDSAMYLCASSSVDTQYFGPGTRLTVL.

In nucleotides, the CDR3 is TGTGCCAGCAGCCAAGGGAAACCCCCGCGCGATTACGAGCAGTACTTC. It yields the protein CASSQGKPPRDYEQYF. The rearrangement links TRBV14 to TRBJ2-7; D unresolved. Germline values: CDR1 SGHDN, CDR2 FVKESK. Trimming removed 1 base from V and 4 bases from J, with 17 bases in between. The length of the CDR3 is 16 residues.

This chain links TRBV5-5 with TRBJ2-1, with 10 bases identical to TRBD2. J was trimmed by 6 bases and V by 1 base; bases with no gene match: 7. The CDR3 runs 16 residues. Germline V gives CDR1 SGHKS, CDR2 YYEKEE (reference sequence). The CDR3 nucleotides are TGTGCCAGCAGCTTGCTGTATAGCGGGGGGTTCAATGAGCAGTTCTTC. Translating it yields CASSLLYSGGFNEQFF. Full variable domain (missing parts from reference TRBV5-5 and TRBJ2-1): DAGVTQSPTHLIKTRGQQVTLRCSPISGHKSVSWYQQVLGQGPQFIFQYYEKEERGRGNFPDRFSARQFPNYSSELNVNALLLGDSALYLCASSLLYSGGFNEQFFGPGTRLTVL.

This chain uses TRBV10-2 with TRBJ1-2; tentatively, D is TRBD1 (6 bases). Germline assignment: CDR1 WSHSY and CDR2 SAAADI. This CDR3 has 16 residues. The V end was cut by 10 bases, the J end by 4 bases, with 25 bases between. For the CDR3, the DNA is TGCGCCACCCTGAGTGGGTGGGGGGCGAACCTCTATGGCTACACCTTC. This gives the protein CATLSGWGANLYGYTF.

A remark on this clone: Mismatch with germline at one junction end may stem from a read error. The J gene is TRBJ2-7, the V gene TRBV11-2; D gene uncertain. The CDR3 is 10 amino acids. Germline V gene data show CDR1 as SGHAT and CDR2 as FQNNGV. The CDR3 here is CASSLRVLGF. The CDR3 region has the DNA TGTGCCAGCAGCTTAAGGGTTCTCGGATTC.

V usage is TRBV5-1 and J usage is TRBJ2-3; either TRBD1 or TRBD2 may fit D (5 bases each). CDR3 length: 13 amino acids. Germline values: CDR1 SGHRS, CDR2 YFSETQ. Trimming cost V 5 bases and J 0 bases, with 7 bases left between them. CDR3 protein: CASSRDSTDTQYF. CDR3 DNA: TGCGCCAGCAGTCGGGACAGCACAGATACGCAGTATTTT.